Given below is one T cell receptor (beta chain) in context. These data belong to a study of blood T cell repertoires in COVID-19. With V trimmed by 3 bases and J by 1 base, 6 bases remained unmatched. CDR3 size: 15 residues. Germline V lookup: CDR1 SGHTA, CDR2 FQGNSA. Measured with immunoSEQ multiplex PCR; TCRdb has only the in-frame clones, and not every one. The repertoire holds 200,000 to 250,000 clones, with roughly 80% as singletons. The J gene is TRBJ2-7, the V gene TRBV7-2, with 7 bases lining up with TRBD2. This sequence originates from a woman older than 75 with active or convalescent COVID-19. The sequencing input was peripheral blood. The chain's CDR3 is CASSFSPSGSYEQYF. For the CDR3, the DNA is TGTGCCAGCAGCTTTAGCCCTAGCGGATCCTACGAGCAGTACTTC.